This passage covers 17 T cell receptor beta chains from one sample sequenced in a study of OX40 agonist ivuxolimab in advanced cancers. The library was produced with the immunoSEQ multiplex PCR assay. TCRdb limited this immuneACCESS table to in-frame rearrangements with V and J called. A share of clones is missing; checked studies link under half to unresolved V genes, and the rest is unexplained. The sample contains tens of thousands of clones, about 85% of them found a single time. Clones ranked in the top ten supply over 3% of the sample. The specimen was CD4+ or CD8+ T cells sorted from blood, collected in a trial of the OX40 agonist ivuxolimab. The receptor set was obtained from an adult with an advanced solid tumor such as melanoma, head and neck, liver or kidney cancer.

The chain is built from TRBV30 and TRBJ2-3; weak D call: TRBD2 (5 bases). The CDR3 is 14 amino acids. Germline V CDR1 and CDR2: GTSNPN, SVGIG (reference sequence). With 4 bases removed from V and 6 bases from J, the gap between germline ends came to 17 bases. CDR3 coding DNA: TGTGCCTGGACGGAAGCGGTCTACTCGGATACGCAGTATTTT. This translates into CAWTEAVYSDTQYF.

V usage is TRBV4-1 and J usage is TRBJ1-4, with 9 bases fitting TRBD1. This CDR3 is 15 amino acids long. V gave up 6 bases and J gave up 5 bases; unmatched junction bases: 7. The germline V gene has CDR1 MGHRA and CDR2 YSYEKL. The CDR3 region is CASSQTGTGNEKLFF. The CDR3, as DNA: TGCGCCAGCAGTCAAACCGGGACAGGGAATGAAAAACTGTTTTTT.

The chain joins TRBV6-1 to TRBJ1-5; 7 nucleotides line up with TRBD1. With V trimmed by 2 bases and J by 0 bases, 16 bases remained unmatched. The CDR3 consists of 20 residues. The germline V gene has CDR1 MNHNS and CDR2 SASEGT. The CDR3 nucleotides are TGTGCCAGCAGTGAATCCGTTCAGGGGGTGAGGATTTATAGCAATCAGCCCCAGCATTTT. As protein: CASSESVQGVRIYSNQPQHF.

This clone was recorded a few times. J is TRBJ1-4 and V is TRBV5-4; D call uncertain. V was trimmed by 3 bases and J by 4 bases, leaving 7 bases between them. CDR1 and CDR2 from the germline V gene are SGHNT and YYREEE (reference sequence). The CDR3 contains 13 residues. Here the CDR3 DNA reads TGTGCCAGCAGCTCGGATTATAATGAAAAACTGTTTTTT. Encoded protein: CASSSDYNEKLFF. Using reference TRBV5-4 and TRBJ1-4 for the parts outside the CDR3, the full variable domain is ETGVTQSPTHLIKTRGQQVTLRCSSQSGHNTVSWYQQALGQGPQFIFQYYREEENGRGNFPPRFSGLQFPNYSSELNVNALELDDSALYLCASSSDYNEKLFFGSGTQLSVL.

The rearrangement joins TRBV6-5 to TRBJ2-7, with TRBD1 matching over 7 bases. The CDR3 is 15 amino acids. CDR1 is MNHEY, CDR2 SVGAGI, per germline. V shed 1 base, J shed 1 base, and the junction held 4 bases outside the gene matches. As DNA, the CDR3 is TGTGCCAGCAGTTACTTAGAGGACAGGTCCTACGAGCAGTACTTC. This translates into CASSYLEDRSYEQYF.

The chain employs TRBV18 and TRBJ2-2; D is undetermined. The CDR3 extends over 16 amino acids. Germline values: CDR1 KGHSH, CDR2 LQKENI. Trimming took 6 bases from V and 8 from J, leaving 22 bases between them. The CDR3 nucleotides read TGTGCCAGCTCGTCGAAAGGAGAGATGAAACCAGGGGAGCTGTTTTTT. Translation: CASSSKGEMKPGELFF.

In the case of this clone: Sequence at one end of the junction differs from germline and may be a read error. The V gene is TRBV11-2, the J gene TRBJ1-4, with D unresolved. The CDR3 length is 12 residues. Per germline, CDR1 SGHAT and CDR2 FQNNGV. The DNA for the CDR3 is TGTGCCAGCAGCTTAAGAGGAGACACCGGGATATTT. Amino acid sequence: CASSLRGDTGIF.

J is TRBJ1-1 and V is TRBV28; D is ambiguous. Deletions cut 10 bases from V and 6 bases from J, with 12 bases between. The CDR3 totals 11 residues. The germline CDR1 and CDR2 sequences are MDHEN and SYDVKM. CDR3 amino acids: CATDHEPEAFF. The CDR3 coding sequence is TGTGCCACTGACCACGAGCCTGAAGCTTTCTTT.

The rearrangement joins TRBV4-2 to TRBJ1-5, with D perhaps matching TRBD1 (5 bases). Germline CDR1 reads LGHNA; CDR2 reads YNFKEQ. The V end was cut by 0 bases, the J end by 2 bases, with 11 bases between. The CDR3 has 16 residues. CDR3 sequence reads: CASSQDRGSGNQPQHF. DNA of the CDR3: TGTGCCAGCAGCCAAGATAGGGGTAGTGGCAATCAGCCCCAGCATTTT.

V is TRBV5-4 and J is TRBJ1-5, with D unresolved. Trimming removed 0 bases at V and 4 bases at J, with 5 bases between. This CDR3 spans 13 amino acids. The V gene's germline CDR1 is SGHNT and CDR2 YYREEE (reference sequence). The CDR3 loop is CASSLEQNQPQHF. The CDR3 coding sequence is TGTGCCAGCAGCTTGGAACAGAATCAGCCCCAGCATTTT.

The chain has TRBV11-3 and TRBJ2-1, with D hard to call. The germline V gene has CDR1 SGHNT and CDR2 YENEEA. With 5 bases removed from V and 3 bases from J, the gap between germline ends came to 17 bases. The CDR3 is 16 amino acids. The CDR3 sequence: CASSETPPPIYNEQFF. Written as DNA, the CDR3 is TGTGCCAGCAGCGAGACTCCCCCGCCAATCTACAATGAGCAGTTCTTC.

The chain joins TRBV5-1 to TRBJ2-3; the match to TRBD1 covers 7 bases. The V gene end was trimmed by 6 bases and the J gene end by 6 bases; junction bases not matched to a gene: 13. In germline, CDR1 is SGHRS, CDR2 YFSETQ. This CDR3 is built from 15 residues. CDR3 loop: CASMGMTGLTDTQYF. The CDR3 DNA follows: TGCGCCAGCATGGGGATGACAGGGTTAACGGATACGCAGTATTTT.

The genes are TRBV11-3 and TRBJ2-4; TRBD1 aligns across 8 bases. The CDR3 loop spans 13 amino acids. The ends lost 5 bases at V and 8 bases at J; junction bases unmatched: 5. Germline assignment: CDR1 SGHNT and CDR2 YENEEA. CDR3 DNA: TGTGCCAGCAGCCCAGGGGGCAGGGACATTCAGTACTTC. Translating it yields CASSPGGRDIQYF.

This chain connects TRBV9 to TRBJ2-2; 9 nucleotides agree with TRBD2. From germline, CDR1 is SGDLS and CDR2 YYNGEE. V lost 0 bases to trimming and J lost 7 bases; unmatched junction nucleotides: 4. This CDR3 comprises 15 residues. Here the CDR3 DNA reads TGTGCCAGCAGCGTAGACGCGGGAGGGATCGGGGAGCTGTTTTTT. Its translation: CASSVDAGGIGELFF.

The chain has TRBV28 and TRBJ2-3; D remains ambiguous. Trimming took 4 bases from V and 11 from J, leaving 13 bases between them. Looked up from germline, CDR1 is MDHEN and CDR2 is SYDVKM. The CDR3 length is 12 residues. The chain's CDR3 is CASSSPRIGQYF. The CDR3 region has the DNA TGTGCCAGCAGTTCCCCTCGTATCGGGCAGTATTTT.

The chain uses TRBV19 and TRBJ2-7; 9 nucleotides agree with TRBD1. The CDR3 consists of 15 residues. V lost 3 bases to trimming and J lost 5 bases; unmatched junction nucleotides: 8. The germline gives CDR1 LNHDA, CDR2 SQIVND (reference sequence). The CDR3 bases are TGTGCCAGTAGTATTGCCCGGGACAGGGTCGACGAGCAGTACTTC. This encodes CASSIARDRVDEQYF.

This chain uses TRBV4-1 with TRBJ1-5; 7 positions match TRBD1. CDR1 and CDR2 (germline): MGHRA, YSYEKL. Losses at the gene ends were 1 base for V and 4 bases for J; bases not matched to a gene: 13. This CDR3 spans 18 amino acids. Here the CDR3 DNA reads TGCGCCAGCAGCCAAGGGGGGACAGCCGGGATGGGAAATCAGCCCCAGCATTTT. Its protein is CASSQGGTAGMGNQPQHF.